The clone carrying this T cell receptor beta chain was detected a few times. V gave up 4 bases and J gave up 2 bases; unmatched junction bases: 15. The CDR3 consists of 20 residues. The germline V gene encodes CDR1 KGHDR and CDR2 SFDVKD. The data were obtained in a study of T-cell memory formation after mild COVID-19. The wider study: The study found TCR clusters largely donor specific.

TCRdb itself ran the 5' RACE reads through MiXCR, one entry per CDR3 protein. Of approximately 500,000 distinct CDR3 sequences in the sample, around 25% are singletons; the top ten hold about an eighth. Input material: PBMCs or a T cell subset sorted from them (not recorded which). The receptor was derived from an adult woman who had mild COVID-19 (a few samples of this study predate the infection). Cell type and time point are not known. The chain links TRBV24-1 to TRBJ2-2; 10 bases are shared with TRBD2. The CDR3 loop is CATSDPVLAGDSGNTGELFF. CDR3 DNA: TGTGCCACCAGTGACCCGGTTCTAGCGGGAGATTCTGGTAACACCGGGGAGCTGTTTTTT.